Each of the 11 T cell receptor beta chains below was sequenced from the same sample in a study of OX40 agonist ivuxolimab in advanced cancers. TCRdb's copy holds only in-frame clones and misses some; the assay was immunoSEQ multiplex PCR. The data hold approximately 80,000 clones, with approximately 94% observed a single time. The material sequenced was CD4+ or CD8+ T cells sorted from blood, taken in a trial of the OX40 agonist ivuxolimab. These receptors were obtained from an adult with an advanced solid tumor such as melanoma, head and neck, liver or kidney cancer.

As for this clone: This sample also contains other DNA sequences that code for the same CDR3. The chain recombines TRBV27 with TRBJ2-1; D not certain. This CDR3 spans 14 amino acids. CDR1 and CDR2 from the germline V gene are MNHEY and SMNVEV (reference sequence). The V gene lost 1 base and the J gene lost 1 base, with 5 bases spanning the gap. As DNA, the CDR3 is TGTGCCAGCAGTTTATTCAGTTCCTACAATGAGCAGTTCTTC. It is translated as CASSLFSSYNEQFF.

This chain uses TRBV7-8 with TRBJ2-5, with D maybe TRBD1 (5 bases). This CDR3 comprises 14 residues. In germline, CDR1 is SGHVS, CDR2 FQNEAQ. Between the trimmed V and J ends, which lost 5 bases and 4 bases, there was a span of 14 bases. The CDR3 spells CASSPWGPPETQYF. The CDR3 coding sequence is TGTGCCAGCAGCCCCTGGGGCCCCCCAGAGACCCAGTACTTC. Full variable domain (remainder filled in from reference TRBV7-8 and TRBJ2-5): GAGVSQSPRYKVAKRGQDVALRCDPISGHVSLFWYQQALGQGPEFLTYFQNEAQLDKSGLPSDRFFAERPEGSVSTLKIQRTQQEDSAVYLCASSPWGPPETQYFGPGTRLLVL.

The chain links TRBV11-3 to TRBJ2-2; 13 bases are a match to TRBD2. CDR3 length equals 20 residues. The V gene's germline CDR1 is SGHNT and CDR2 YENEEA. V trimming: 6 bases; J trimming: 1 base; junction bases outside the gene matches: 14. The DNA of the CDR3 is TGTGCCAGCAGTCAGGGGTTACGGACTAGCGGGGGTCAGAACACCGGGGAGCTGTTTTTT. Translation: CASSQGLRTSGGQNTGELFF.

In DNA, the CDR3 is TGTGCCTGGAACCTGGGGCAGAGCTACGAGCAGTACTTC. It yields the protein CAWNLGQSYEQYF. J is TRBJ2-7 and V is TRBV30, with D possibly matching TRBD1 (5 bases). V was pared by 4 bases and J by 3 bases, with 13 bases between. The CDR3 contains 13 residues. Per the germline V gene, CDR1 is GTSNPN and CDR2 is SVGIG (reference sequence).

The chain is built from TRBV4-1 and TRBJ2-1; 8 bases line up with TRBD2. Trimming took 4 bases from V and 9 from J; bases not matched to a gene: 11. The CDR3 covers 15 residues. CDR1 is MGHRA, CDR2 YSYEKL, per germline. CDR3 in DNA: TGCGCCAGCAGCCCCCAGCGGGAGTTGATCGTTGAGCAGTTCTTC. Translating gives CASSPQRELIVEQFF.

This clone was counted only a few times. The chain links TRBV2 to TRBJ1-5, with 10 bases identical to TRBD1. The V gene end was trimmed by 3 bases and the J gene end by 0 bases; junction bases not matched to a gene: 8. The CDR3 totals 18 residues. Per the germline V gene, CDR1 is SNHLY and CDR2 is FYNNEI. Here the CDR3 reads CASSDRDRGDYSNQPQHF. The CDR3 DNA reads TGTGCCAGCAGTGACCGGGACAGGGGTGACTATAGCAATCAGCCCCAGCATTTT. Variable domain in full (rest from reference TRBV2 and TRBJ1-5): EPEVTQTPSHQVTQMGQEVILRCVPISNHLYFYWYRQILGQKVEFLVSFYNNEISEKSEIFDDQFSVERPDGSNFTLKIRSTKLEDSAMYFCASSDRDRGDYSNQPQHFGDGTRLSIL.

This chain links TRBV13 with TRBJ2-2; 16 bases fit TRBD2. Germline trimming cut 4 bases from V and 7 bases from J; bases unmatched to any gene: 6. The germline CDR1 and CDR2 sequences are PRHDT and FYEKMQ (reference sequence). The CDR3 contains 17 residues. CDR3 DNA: TGTGCCAGCAGCTCGGGACTAGCGGGAGGGCCTAACGGGGAGCTGTTTTTT. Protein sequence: CASSSGLAGGPNGELFF.

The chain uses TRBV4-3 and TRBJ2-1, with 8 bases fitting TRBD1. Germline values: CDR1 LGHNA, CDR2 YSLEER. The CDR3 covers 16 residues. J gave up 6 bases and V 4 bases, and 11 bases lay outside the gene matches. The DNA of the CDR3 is TGCGCCAGCAGCCCTGCGGGACAGGCCCTCCTCAATGAGCAGTTCTTC. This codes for CASSPAGQALLNEQFF.

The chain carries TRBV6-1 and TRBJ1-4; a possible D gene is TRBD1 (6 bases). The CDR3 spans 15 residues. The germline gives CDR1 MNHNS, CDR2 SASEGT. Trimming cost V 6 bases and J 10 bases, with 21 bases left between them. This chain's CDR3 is CASRPNREERTKLFF. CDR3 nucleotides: TGTGCCAGCAGACCTAACAGGGAGGAAAGGACAAAACTGTTTTTT.

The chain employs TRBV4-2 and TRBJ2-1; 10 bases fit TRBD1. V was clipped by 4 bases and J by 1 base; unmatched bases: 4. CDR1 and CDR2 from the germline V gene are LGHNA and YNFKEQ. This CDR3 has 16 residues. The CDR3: CASSPRTGGSYNEQFF. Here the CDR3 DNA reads TGTGCCAGCAGCCCCAGGACAGGGGGTTCCTACAATGAGCAGTTCTTC.

This chain's CDR3 is CASSRKGLTRPSGNTIYF. CDR3 in DNA: TGTGCCAGCAGCCGCAAAGGCCTCACCCGGCCCTCTGGAAACACCATATATTTT. J is TRBJ1-3 and V is TRBV27; D is uncertain. V was pared by 6 bases and J by 0 bases, with 21 bases between. Germline V CDR1 and CDR2: MNHEY, SMNVEV (reference sequence). The CDR3 extends over 18 amino acids.